This entry describes one T cell receptor (beta chain). The data were obtained in a study of shared clonotypes between healthy human individuals. The CDR3 loop spans 19 amino acids. Trimming removed 3 bases from V and 7 bases from J; junction bases left unmatched: 15. CDR1 and CDR2 (germline): SGHAT, FQNNGV. TCRdb's table, derived via immunoSEQ multiplex PCR, lists solely in-frame clones and lacks some. The repertoire has 450,000 to 600,000 clones, roughly 78% of them found once; the top ten carry 10% to 15%. This receptor was obtained from a woman between 35 and 50 years old in good health. Some clones in this sample may be carry-over from other donors' samples. Specimen: PBMCs. This chain links TRBV11-2 with TRBJ2-1; 13 positions agree with TRBD2. CDR3: CASSFSSPGLAGVPNEQFF. The CDR3 coding sequence is TGTGCCAGCAGCTTCTCCAGCCCTGGACTAGCGGGAGTCCCTAATGAGCAGTTCTTC.